This TCR beta chain was identified during a study of control samples from healthy donors and cancer patients. The protocol was immunoSEQ multiplex PCR, while the TCRdb copy is restricted to in-frame clones and leaves out a portion. The repertoire includes roughly 150,000 clones, around 90% of them detected once, and about 0.73% sits in the top ten. This CDR3 spans 12 amino acids. Trimming left V 0 bases short and J 5 bases short, with 6 bases between. Germline CDR1 reads SGHRS; CDR2 reads YFSETQ. The TCR was taken from a woman in her 30s in good health. The chain couples TRBV5-1 to TRBJ2-7, with D hard to call. The sample comprised blood. CDR3 sequence: CASSLEAHEQYF. The CDR3 DNA is TGCGCCAGCAGCTTGGAGGCGCACGAGCAGTACTTC.